This T cell receptor (beta chain) was recorded in a study of shared clonotypes between healthy human individuals. Some clones are missing from TCRdb's copy, which holds only in-frame ones; the method was immunoSEQ multiplex PCR. The table includes just over 2,000,000 clones, approximately 95% detected once. A note on this clone: Its antigen remains unknown.

Findings of the study overall: Incompleteness in sorted-subset sequencing, despite large depth, was shown by rarefaction. Sampling used blood alone; tissue repertoires probably differ.

This CDR3 is 13 amino acids long. Germline V gene sequence: CDR1 SGHAT, CDR2 FQNNGV. Trimming pared 3 bases from V and 8 bases from J, leaving 11 bases between. Terminally differentiated effector memory CD45RA+ cells were excluded by CCR7 positive selection of CD45RO-negative cells. The receptor was derived from a man younger than 35 in good health. The sample was naive CD8+ T cells sorted from blood. The rearrangement uses TRBV11-2 and TRBJ2-1; D gene uncertain. The CDR3: CASSFSVGDEQFF. CDR3 sequence (DNA): TGTGCCAGCAGCTTTTCTGTTGGGGATGAGCAGTTCTTC. The full variable domain, rest sourced from reference TRBV11-2 and TRBJ2-1, is EAGVAQSPRYKIIEKRQSVAFWCNPISGHATLYWYQQILGQGPKLLIQFQNNGVVDDSQLPKDRFSAERLKGVDSTLKIQPAKLEDSAVYLCASSFSVGDEQFFGPGTRLTVL.